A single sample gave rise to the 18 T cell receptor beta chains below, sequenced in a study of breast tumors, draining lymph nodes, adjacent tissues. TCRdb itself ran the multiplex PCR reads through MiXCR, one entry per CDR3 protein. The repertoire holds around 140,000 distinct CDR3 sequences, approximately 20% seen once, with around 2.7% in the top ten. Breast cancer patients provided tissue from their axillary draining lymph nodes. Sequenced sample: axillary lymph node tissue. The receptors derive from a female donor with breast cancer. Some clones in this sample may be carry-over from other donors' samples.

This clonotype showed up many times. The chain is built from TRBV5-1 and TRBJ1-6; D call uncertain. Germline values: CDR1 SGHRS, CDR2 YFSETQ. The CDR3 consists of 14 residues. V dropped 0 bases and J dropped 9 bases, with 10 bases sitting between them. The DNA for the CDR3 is TGCGCCAGCAGCTTGGTGCCCGGCGGTTCACCCCTCCACTTT. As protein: CASSLVPGGSPLHF.

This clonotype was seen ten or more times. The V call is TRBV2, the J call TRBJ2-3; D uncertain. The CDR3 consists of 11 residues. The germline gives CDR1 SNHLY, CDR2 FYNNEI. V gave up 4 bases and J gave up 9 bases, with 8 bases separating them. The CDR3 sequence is CASSASVTQYF. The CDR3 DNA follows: TGTGCCAGCAGTGCCTCAGTGACGCAGTATTTT.

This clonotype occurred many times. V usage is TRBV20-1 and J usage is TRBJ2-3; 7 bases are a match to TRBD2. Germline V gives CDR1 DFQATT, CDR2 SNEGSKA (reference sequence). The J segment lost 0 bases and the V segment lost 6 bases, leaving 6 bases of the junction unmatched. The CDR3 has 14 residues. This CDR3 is CSAPGLPSTDTQYF. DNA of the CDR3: TGCAGTGCACCGGGACTACCTAGCACAGATACGCAGTATTTT.

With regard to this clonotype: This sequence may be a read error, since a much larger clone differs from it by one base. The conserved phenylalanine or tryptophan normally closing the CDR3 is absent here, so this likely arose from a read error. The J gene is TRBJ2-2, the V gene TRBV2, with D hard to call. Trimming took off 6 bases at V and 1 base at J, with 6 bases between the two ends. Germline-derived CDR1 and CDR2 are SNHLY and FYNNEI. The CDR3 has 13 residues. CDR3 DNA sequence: TGTGCCAGCAGGCCCGAGAACACCGGGGAGCTGTTTCTT. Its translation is CASRPENTGELFL.

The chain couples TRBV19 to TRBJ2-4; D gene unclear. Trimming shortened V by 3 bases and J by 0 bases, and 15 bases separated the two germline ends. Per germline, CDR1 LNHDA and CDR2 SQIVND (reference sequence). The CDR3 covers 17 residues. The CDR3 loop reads CASSIYGTVLAKNIQYF. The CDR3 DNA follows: TGTGCCAGTAGTATTTATGGTACGGTCCTAGCCAAAAACATTCAGTACTTC.

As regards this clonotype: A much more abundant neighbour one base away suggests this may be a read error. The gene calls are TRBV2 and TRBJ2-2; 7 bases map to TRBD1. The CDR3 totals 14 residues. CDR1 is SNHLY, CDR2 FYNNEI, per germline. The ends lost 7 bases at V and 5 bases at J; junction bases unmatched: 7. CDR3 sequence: CASKGTVLTGELFF. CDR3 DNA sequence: TGTGCCAGCAAGGGGACAGTTCTTACCGGGGAGCTGTTTTTT.

The CDR3 protein is CASSYRQGRYSPLHF. CDR3 DNA: TGTGCCAGCAGCTACCGACAGGGCCGATATTCACCCCTCCACTTT. The chain recombines TRBV5-6 with TRBJ1-6; 7 bases map to TRBD1. Germline values: CDR1 SGHDT, CDR2 YYEEEE. V shed 3 bases, J shed 8 bases, and the junction held 8 bases outside the gene matches. CDR3 length: 15 residues.

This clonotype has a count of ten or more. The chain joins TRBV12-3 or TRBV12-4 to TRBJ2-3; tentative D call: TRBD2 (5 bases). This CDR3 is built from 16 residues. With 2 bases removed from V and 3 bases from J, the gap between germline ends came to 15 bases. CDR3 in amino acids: CASSLPRPGGTDTQYF. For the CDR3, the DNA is TGTGCCAGCAGTTTACCCCGACCTGGCGGGACAGATACGCAGTATTTT.

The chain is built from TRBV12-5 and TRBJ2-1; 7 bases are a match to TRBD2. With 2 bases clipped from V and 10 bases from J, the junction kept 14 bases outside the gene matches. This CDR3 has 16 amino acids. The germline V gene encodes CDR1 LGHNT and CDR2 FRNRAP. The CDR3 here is CASGLQVAGSLGEQFF. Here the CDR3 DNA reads TGTGCTAGTGGTTTGCAGGTAGCGGGTTCTCTGGGGGAGCAGTTCTTC.

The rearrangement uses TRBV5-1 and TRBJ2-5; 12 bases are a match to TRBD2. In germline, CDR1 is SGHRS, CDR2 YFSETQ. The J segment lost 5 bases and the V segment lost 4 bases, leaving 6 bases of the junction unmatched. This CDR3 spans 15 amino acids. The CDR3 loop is CASSLYLAGGETQYF. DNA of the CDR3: TGCGCCAGCAGCCTCTACCTAGCGGGGGGGGAGACCCAGTACTTC.

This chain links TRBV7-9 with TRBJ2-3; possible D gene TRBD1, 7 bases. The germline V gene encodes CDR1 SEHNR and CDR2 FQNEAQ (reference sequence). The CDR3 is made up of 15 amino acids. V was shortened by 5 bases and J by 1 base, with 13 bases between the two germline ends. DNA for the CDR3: TGTGCCAGCAGCCCAGGGGGGACCCGCACAGATACGCAGTATTTT. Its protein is CASSPGGTRTDTQYF.

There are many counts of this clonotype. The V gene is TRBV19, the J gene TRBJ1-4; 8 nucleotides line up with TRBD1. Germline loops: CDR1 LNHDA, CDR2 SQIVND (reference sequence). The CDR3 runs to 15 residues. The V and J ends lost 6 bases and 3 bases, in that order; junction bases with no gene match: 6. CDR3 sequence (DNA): TGTGCCAGTAGAGCGTGGACAGGGCCTAATGAAAAACTGTTTTTT. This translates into CASRAWTGPNEKLFF.

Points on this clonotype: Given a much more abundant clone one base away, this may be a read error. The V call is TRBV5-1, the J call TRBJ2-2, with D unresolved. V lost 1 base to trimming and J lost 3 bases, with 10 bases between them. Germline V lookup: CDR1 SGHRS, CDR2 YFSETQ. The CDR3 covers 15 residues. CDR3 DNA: TGCGCCAGCAGCTTGTCCTTATCAGACACCGGGGAGCTGTTTTTT. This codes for CASSLSLSDTGELFF.

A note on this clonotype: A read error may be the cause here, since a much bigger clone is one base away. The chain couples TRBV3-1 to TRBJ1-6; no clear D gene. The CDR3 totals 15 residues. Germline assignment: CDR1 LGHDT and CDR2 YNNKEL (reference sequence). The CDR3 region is CASSQGQDYNPPLHF. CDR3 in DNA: TGTGCCAGCAGCCAAGGGCAGGATTATAATCCACCCCTCCACTTT.

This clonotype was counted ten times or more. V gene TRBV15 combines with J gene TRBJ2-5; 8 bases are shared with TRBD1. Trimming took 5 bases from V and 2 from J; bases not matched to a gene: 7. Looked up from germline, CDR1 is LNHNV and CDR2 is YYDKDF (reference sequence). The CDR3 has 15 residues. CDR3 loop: CATSLGQGEQETQYF. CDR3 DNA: TGTGCCACCAGCCTCGGACAGGGAGAACAAGAGACCCAGTACTTC.

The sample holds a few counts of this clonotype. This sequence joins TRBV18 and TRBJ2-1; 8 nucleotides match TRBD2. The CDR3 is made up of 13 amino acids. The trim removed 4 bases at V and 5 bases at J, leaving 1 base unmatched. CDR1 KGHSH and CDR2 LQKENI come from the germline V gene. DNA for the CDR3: TGTGCCAGCTCACTGGGACTAGACAATGAGCAGTTCTTC. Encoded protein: CASSLGLDNEQFF.

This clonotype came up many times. The CDR3 spells CASSQGRSARSDTQYF. CDR3 in DNA: TGTGCCAGCAGCCAAGGTCGTTCCGCCCGATCCGATACGCAGTATTTT. This chain uses TRBV14 with TRBJ2-3; the D is unclear. Germline V lookup: CDR1 SGHDN, CDR2 FVKESK. This CDR3 comprises 16 residues. Trimming removed 1 base at V and 6 bases at J, with 17 bases between.

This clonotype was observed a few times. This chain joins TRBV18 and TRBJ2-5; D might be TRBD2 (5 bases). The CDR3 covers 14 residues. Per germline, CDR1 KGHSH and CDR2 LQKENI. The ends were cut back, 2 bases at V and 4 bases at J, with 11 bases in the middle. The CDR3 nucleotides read TGTGCCAGCTCACCATCGGAGGTCCGAGAGACCCAGTACTTC. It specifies CASSPSEVRETQYF.